This TCR beta chain was sequenced during a study of cytomegalovirus exposure and HLA in healthy donors. The study ran its PCR with 60 Vbeta and 13 Jbeta primers. Clones were sequenced by immunoSEQ multiplex PCR, and TCRdb holds only the in-frame ones, with some missing. Among 85,000 to 100,000 clones listed, roughly 71% were seen once. The CDR3 totals 15 residues. V gave up 0 bases and J gave up 2 bases, with 11 bases separating them. Germline CDR1 is LGHNA and CDR2 is YNFKEQ. The study, taken as a whole, reports: TCR beta V- and J-gene trimming was later associated with a missense DCLRE1C variant. Excluded: some indistinguishable V segments such as TRBV6-2 and TRBV6-3. A later analysis by the authors found several of the most significant clusters apparently linked to common viral pathogens.

Of note for this clone: Its cognate antigen is unknown.

The chain recombines TRBV4-2 with TRBJ2-7, with D possibly being TRBD2 (6 bases). This TCR was sampled from a woman in her thirties or forties in good health and CMV-seronegative. What was sequenced was PBMCs. For the CDR3, the DNA is TGTGCCAGCAGCCAAGATTTGGCGGGGCCCTACGAGCAGTACTTC. Its translation is CASSQDLAGPYEQYF.